These 25 T cell receptor beta chains were all obtained from the same sample, sequenced in a study of response to subunit inactivated influenza vaccine. MiXCR, applied by TCRdb to the RT-PCR reads, yields one record per CDR3 protein. The repertoire holds 500,000 to 550,000 distinct CDR3 sequences, 20% to 25% seen once, with about 3% in the top ten. Separately, the same data were catalogued under a study of T cells expressing NK-cell markers. From that report: It was by 5'RACE template switching with UMIs that TCR beta cDNA was made.

Sequencing was performed on CD4+ T cells sorted from PBMCs, taken roughly 12 days after vaccination. The source is a man between 45 and 60 years old who received an inactivated influenza vaccine.

This chain's CDR3 is CASSARYSNQPQHF. The CDR3 DNA sequence: TGTGCCAGCAGCGCCAGATATAGCAATCAGCCCCAGCATTTT. V is TRBV9 and J is TRBJ1-5; D unclear. With 3 bases removed from V and 0 bases from J, the gap between germline ends came to 7 bases. Germline CDR1 reads SGDLS; CDR2 reads YYNGEE. The CDR3 sequence is 14 residues long.

In nucleotides, the CDR3 is TGTGCCAGCAGCGGAGCAGCGGTCGGACAAGAGACCCAGTACTTC. Its protein product is CASSGAAVGQETQYF. V and J are TRBV7-9 and TRBJ2-5; D might be TRBD2 (5 bases). The CDR3 loop spans 15 amino acids. In germline, CDR1 is SEHNR, CDR2 FQNEAQ (reference sequence). The V end was cut by 5 bases, the J end by 2 bases, with 15 bases between.

The chain is built from TRBV30 and TRBJ1-2, with D uncertain. In germline, CDR1 is GTSNPN, CDR2 SVGIG (reference sequence). V lost 1 base to trimming and J lost 0 bases, with 3 bases between them. CDR3 length equals 12 residues. The CDR3 is CAWSGANYGYTF. CDR3 nucleotide sequence: TGTGCCTGGAGTGGTGCTAACTATGGCTACACCTTC.

This chain joins TRBV20-1 and TRBJ2-7, with TRBD1 identical over 8 bases. J was trimmed by 3 bases and V by 5 bases; bases with no gene match: 6. The CDR3 consists of 13 residues. Germline lookup yields CDR1 DFQATT and CDR2 SNEGSKA (reference sequence). The CDR3: CSAPRQGFYEQYF. CDR3 nucleotide sequence: TGCAGTGCTCCCCGACAGGGGTTCTACGAGCAGTACTTC.

The genes are TRBV7-2 and TRBJ2-5; D gene unclear. This CDR3 comprises 16 residues. The V end lost 0 bases, the J end lost 3 bases, and 14 bases lay between the germline ends. Germline values: CDR1 SGHTA, CDR2 FQGNSA. CDR3 amino acids: CASSLALQVGEETQYF. DNA of the CDR3: TGTGCCAGCAGCTTAGCTCTTCAGGTTGGGGAAGAGACCCAGTACTTC.

This clonotype was seen only a few times. The chain combines TRBV29-1 with TRBJ1-1; 11 nucleotides line up with TRBD1. The germline V gene has CDR1 SQVTM and CDR2 ANQGSEA. The CDR3 runs to 14 residues. Losses at the gene ends were 4 bases for V and 4 bases for J; bases not matched to a gene: 5. The CDR3 region has the DNA TGCAGCGTTGTCTTTGGGACAGGGGGCACTGAAGCTTTCTTT. Amino acids: CSVVFGTGGTEAFF.

This chain joins TRBV9 and TRBJ2-3; D is possibly TRBD2 (6 bases). CDR3 length: 15 residues. The germline V and J ends were trimmed by 1 base and 4 bases, with 13 bases remaining between them. CDR1 SGDLS and CDR2 YYNGEE come from the germline V gene. CDR3 DNA: TGTGCCAGCAGCGTACAACAGGCGGGACCAGATACGCAGTATTTT. Its protein product is CASSVQQAGPDTQYF.

This chain links TRBV4-3 with TRBJ2-1; D might be TRBD2 (5 bases). Trimming removed 5 bases from V and 8 bases from J, with 13 bases in between. The CDR3 contains 13 residues. The germline V gene encodes CDR1 LGHNA and CDR2 YSLEER. The CDR3 here is CASSKLATHEQFF. The CDR3 coding sequence is TGCGCCAGCAGCAAGTTAGCGACCCATGAGCAGTTCTTC.

This clonotype was counted many times. J is TRBJ2-3 and V is TRBV12-3 or TRBV12-4; D call uncertain. The CDR3 has 11 amino acids. Trimming cost V 10 bases and J 4 bases, with 9 bases left between them. The CDR3 loop is CATATPDTQYF. The CDR3 DNA sequence: TGTGCCACTGCCACGCCAGATACGCAGTATTTT.

The chain links TRBV6-5 to TRBJ2-4, with a weak D call TRBD1 (6 bases). This CDR3 comprises 14 residues. Germline V gene sequence: CDR1 MNHEY, CDR2 SVGAGI. The V and J ends lost 2 bases and 8 bases respectively, with 13 bases between them. The CDR3, as DNA: TGTGCCAGCAGTTACGTACAGGGTGCGGACATTCAGTACTTC. It specifies CASSYVQGADIQYF.

CDR3 nucleotide sequence: TGTGCCAGCAGCCAGAGTGCTCTAGAGGCTCAGCCCCAGCATTTT. This sequence encodes CASSQSALEAQPQHF. This chain joins TRBV3-1 and TRBJ1-5, with unresolved D. Germline CDR1 is LGHDT and CDR2 is YNNKEL (reference sequence). Trimming stripped 3 bases from V and 6 bases from J, with 15 bases between. The CDR3 consists of 15 residues.

This chain connects TRBV7-2 to TRBJ2-1; D is ambiguous. The germline V gene has CDR1 SGHTA and CDR2 FQGNSA. This CDR3 is built from 11 residues. V lost 2 bases and J lost 9, with 5 bases in between. CDR3 sequence: CASSLTGEQFF. The CDR3 DNA reads as TGTGCCAGCAGCTTAACTGGTGAGCAGTTCTTC.

The chain combines TRBV28 with TRBJ2-7; possible D gene TRBD2, 6 bases. Germline assignment: CDR1 MDHEN and CDR2 SYDVKM. The CDR3 spans 14 residues. Trimming cost V 7 bases and J 2 bases, with 15 bases left between them. This chain's CDR3 is CASTLGGPTYEQYF. CDR3 DNA sequence: TGTGCCAGCACTTTGGGGGGACCCACCTACGAGCAGTACTTC.

This clonotype occurred a few times. This chain links TRBV18 with TRBJ2-3; D gene uncertain. Per the germline V gene, CDR1 is KGHSH and CDR2 is LQKENI. CDR3 length: 16 residues. Trimming took 3 bases from V and 4 from J, leaving 17 bases between them. This CDR3 reads CASSPPGRSGPDTQYF. CDR3 DNA: TGTGCCAGCTCACCTCCGGGCAGATCGGGTCCAGATACGCAGTATTTT.

The chain uses TRBV27 and TRBJ2-5; possible D gene TRBD1, 6 bases. Germline V gives CDR1 MNHEY, CDR2 SMNVEV (reference sequence). Deletions cut 4 bases from V and 5 bases from J, with 20 bases between. CDR3 size: 16 residues. CDR3 sequence: CASSSYRQVSRETQYF. The CDR3 nucleotides are TGTGCCAGCAGTTCCTACCGACAGGTTTCGCGGGAGACCCAGTACTTC.

This clonotype was seen only a few times. V usage is TRBV7-2 and J usage is TRBJ1-1, with 7 bases matching TRBD1. The V gene end was trimmed by 10 bases and the J gene end by 8 bases; junction bases not matched to a gene: 13. The CDR3 spans 13 residues. The germline gives CDR1 SGHTA, CDR2 FQGNSA. CDR3 loop: CANVATTGKEAFF. DNA for the CDR3: TGTGCCAATGTAGCCACGACAGGGAAGGAAGCTTTCTTT.

This clonotype showed up just a few times. The chain links TRBV13 to TRBJ2-3, with 13 bases that match TRBD2. This CDR3 contains 19 residues. Germline CDR1 and CDR2: PRHDT and FYEKMQ (reference sequence). The V and J ends lost 2 bases and 0 bases, in that order; junction bases with no gene match: 8. The CDR3 loop reads CASSLSLGTSGESTDTQYF. The DNA for the CDR3 is TGTGCCAGCAGCTTATCTCTCGGGACTAGCGGGGAGAGCACAGATACGCAGTATTTT.

In this sample, this clonotype turned up a few times. The rearrangement links TRBV11-2 to TRBJ2-7; 9 bases map to TRBD2. The CDR3 runs 17 residues. Unmatched junction bases numbered 14, after V lost 3 bases and J lost 5 bases. CDR1 and CDR2 from the germline V gene are SGHAT and FQNNGV. CDR3 sequence: CASSFSTPSGRNHEQYF. The CDR3 DNA is TGTGCCAGCAGCTTTTCCACACCAAGCGGGAGGAACCACGAGCAGTACTTC.

The chain employs TRBV5-6 and TRBJ2-1; no reliable D call. The ends were cut back, 4 bases at V and 0 bases at J, with 14 bases in the middle. CDR1 and CDR2 from the germline V gene are SGHDT and YYEEEE. The CDR3 covers 16 residues. CDR3 amino acids: CASSPLGQSSYNEQFF. The CDR3 DNA follows: TGTGCCAGCAGCCCCTTAGGCCAAAGCTCCTACAATGAGCAGTTCTTC.

The rearrangement links TRBV20-1 to TRBJ2-1; D is tentatively TRBD1 or TRBD2 (5 bases each). With 0 bases removed from V and 0 bases from J, the gap between germline ends came to 15 bases. CDR3 length: 17 residues. The germline gives CDR1 DFQATT, CDR2 SNEGSKA (reference sequence). The chain's CDR3 is CSAREEGPSFSYNEQFF. CDR3 sequence (DNA): TGCAGTGCTAGAGAAGAGGGACCCAGTTTCTCCTACAATGAGCAGTTCTTC.

This clonotype was counted ten times or more. The gene calls are TRBV6-1 and TRBJ2-3; possibly TRBD2 for D (6 bases). Germline CDR1 and CDR2: MNHNS and SASEGT. Between the trimmed V and J ends, which lost 2 bases and 4 bases, there was a span of 10 bases. This CDR3 is built from 14 residues. The CDR3 region has the DNA TGTGCCAGCAGTGAACGGGGAGGACCAGATACGCAGTATTTT. This gives the protein CASSERGGPDTQYF.

The genes are TRBV20-1 and TRBJ2-3; 8 nucleotides agree with TRBD2. The CDR3 sequence is 14 residues long. V dropped 3 bases and J dropped 2; count of bases not matched to a gene: 4. The V gene's germline CDR1 is DFQATT and CDR2 SNEGSKA (reference sequence). CDR3 nucleotides: TGCAGTGCTAGCGCGGGAGGTATCACAGATACGCAGTATTTT. This sequence encodes CSASAGGITDTQYF.

This clonotype was recorded a few times. This chain links TRBV3-1 with TRBJ1-2, with D possibly being TRBD1 (5 bases). This CDR3 spans 13 amino acids. Germline CDR1 LGHDT, CDR2 YNNKEL (reference sequence). Trimming cost V 0 bases and J 8 bases, with 10 bases left between them. The CDR3 nucleotides read TGTGCCAGCAGCCAAGATGGAGGGGTCGGCTACACCTTC. The encoded protein is CASSQDGGVGYTF.

This clonotype turned up a few times. The V gene is TRBV11-2, the J gene TRBJ1-2; 7 bases align to TRBD1. CDR3 size: 14 residues. V lost 5 bases to trimming and J lost 4 bases; unmatched junction nucleotides: 7. CDR1 and CDR2 from the germline V gene are SGHAT and FQNNGV. The DNA of the CDR3 is TGTGCCAGCAGCCCAGGGACAGCCCTCTATGGCTACACCTTC. This gives the protein CASSPGTALYGYTF.

This clonotype has just a few counts. This chain joins TRBV7-2 and TRBJ2-7; 13 bases are a match to TRBD2. V was clipped by 4 bases and J by 8 bases; unmatched bases: 5. The CDR3 has 14 amino acids. CDR1 is SGHTA, CDR2 FQGNSA, per germline. The CDR3 DNA reads as TGTGCCAGCAGCTCGCGGACTAGCGGGGGAAAGCAGTACTTC. This encodes CASSSRTSGGKQYF.